The entry that follows covers one T cell receptor (beta chain) sequence. This clone was observed a few times. Its antigen target is currently unknown. Qualities for individual bases were not recorded, and no much larger clone is one base off. The data stem from a study of blood T cell repertoires in COVID-19 (dated by TCRdb to about 2020). As for the study more broadly: Samples from collaborators originated in the United States, Italy and Spain and spanned both the acute and convalescent phases of COVID-19. Samples were obtained from the ongoing ImmuneRACE study (first 160 participants) and from about 1,300 subjects provided by 6 global collaborators. The repertoires were made available in a free public database intended to serve as a resource for research on the immune response to SARS-CoV-2. Nearly every sample came with metadata listing a de-identified subject ID, COVID-19 status, age in years and sex. Where available, HLA class I and class II types were taken from metadata supplied by the sample provider and were not determined by assay-based typing. The dataset comprised deeply sampled blood TCRbeta repertoires from subjects exposed to, actively infected with, or recovered from COVID-19. The prospective study material was composed of cDNA or gDNA derived from T cells, B-cell-depleted T cells, or PBMCs. General conclusions and limits of the study: Clinical and demographic metadata were provided uncurated, with the amount varying by source and participant.

The CDR3 runs 15 residues from the cysteine to the phenylalanine. Kept here is only the CDR3 DNA, which spans 45 bases and is read in frame from base 1. The germline V gene (reference sequence) supplies CDR1 PRHDT and CDR2 FYEKMQ. The junction shows trimming of 5 bases on V and 4 bases on J, and the gene matches do not reach 6 bases of it. The immunoSEQ Assay, a bias-controlled multiplex PCR, was used to amplify TCRbeta CDR3 regions from genomic DNA. Concerning the study's data processing: Within the assay, amplification of reference gene primers was used to estimate how many nucleated cells each sample contained. Sequence reads were collapsed and filtered to measure the absolute abundance of every unique TCRbeta CDR3 rearrangement. Productive Simpson clonality was computed per sample as the square root of Simpson's diversity index over productive rearrangements. The table comes from immuneACCESS by way of TCRdb, which keeps in-frame sequences with V and J called. Part of the clones is missing from these tables; in studies checked, under half for an unresolved V gene and the rest for unknown reasons. V, J and clone size are those of that table, while D and trimming were read from the DNA. The sample records approximately 160,000 clones, about 74% of which are singletons. In total, the top ten clones hold roughly 8.6% of the sample.

Whole blood was collected in K2EDTA tubes by collaborating institutions according to the institutions' own protocols. For TCRbeta analysis, collaborators shipped samples in one of three forms: frozen whole blood, isolated PBMCs, or DNA extracted from either of those sample types. The chain links TRBV13 with TRBJ1-4, with 8 junctional bases fitting TRBD1. The sequenced material came from peripheral blood. The sequence derives from a man aged 60 to 69 with acute or convalescent COVID-19. The CDR3 region reads CASSIRGQFNEKLFF. The bases read TGTGCCAGCAGCATCAGGGGGCAGTTTAATGAAAAACTGTTTTTT.